Included here is one TCR beta chain sequence, with context. V was cut by 3 bases and J by 6 bases, with 15 bases left in between. Looked up from germline, CDR1 is LNHDA and CDR2 is SQIVND (reference sequence). CDR3 length equals 15 residues. This specimen comes from a study of T cell responses to AZD1222 COVID-19 vaccine. Produced via immunoSEQ multiplex PCR; TCRdb's table is partial and in-frame only. Of about 120,000 clones listed, more than 85% are singletons. This sample comprised peripheral blood, obtained 28 days after the second AZD1222 dose. This receptor was obtained from an adult who received the AZD1222 COVID-19 vaccine. V gene TRBV19 combines with J gene TRBJ1-5, with D perhaps matching TRBD1 (5 bases). Here the CDR3 reads CASSISAGGTQPQHF. In nucleotides, the CDR3 is TGTGCCAGTAGTATTTCGGCAGGCGGGACTCAGCCCCAGCATTTT.